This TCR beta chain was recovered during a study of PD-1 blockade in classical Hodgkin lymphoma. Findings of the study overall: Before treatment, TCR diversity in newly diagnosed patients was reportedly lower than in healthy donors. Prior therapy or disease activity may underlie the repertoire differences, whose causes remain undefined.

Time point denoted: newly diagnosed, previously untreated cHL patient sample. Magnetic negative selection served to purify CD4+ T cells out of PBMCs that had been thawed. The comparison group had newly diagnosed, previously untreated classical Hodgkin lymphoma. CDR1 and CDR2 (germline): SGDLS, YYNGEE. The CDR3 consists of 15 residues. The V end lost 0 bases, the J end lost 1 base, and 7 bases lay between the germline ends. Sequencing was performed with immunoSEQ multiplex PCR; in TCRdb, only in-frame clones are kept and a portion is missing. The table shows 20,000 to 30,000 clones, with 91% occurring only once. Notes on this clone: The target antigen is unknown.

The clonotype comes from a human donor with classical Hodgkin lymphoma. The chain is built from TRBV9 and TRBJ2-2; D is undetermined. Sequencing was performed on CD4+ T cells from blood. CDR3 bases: TGTGCCAGCAGCGTAGACGGCAGGAACACCGGGGAGCTGTTTTTT. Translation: CASSVDGRNTGELFF.